This TCR beta chain was retrieved from a study of shared clonotypes between healthy human individuals. Overall study: For every donor, three CD4 naive, three CD4 memory, two CD8 naive and one CD8 memory plates were used.

Measured with immunoSEQ multiplex PCR; TCRdb has only the in-frame clones, and not every one. The repertoire has roughly 1 million clones, about 75% of them found once; the top ten carry 1.4%. Whole-study results and caveats: Naive subsets, compared against memory subsets, generally had larger estimated richness values.

Note on this clone: Its target is unknown.

V was trimmed by 0 bases and J by 3 bases, leaving 11 bases between them. Germline lookup yields CDR1 SGDLS and CDR2 YYNGEE. The CDR3 extends over 15 amino acids. This clonotype originated in a man between 18 and 29 years old in good health. V and J are TRBV9 and TRBJ2-3; no definite D call. The sequenced sample was memory CD4+ T cells sorted from blood. As for subset: CD45RA-negative fraction. The CDR3 loop is CASSVGPDGTDTQYF. The CDR3 DNA reads TGTGCCAGCAGCGTAGGGCCTGATGGGACAGATACGCAGTATTTT. Filled out from reference TRBV9 and TRBJ2-3, the complete variable domain reads DSGVTQTPKHLITATGQRVTLRCSPRSGDLSVYWYQQSLDQGLQFLIQYYNGEERAKGNILERFSAQQFPDLHSELNLSSLELGDSALYFCASSVGPDGTDTQYFGPGTRLTVL.